This T cell receptor beta chain was identified during a study of TIL therapy for anti-PD-1-resistant metastatic lung cancer. The CDR3 runs to 13 residues. The germline CDR1 and CDR2 sequences are LGHDT and YNNKEL (reference sequence). V was trimmed by 6 bases and J by 1 base, leaving 10 bases between them. The immunoSEQ assay was v3. Sequencing depth was 1.9 million or so read pairs for survey level, about 5-6.5 million for deep. TCRdb's copy holds only in-frame clones and misses some; the assay was immunoSEQ multiplex PCR. In the table there are under 65,000 clones, more than 80% of which are singletons. The time point is: pre-treatment sample, taken before nivolumab and TIL therapy. Stage 4 NSCLC adults joined between 2017 and 2020.

This receptor was taken from a person aged 25-85 years with non-small cell lung cancer. The rearrangement links TRBV3-1 (or the pseudogene TRBV3-2) to TRBJ2-7; D remains ambiguous. The input for sequencing was blood, taken at baseline. The CDR3 sequence: CASRTAGSYEQYF. CDR3 DNA sequence: TGTGCCAGCAGAACGGCTGGGTCCTACGAGCAGTACTTC.